The clone carrying this TCR beta chain occurred a few times. Its antigen remains unknown. CD8 memory comprised CD45RO+ plus CCR7-negative CD45RA+ TemRA cells. The record originates from a study of shared clonotypes between healthy human individuals. Study as a whole: CD4 naive and memory got three plates each, CD8 naive two, CD8 memory one.

The V and J ends lost 1 base and 6 bases respectively, with 12 bases between them. The CDR3 length is 14 residues. Germline CDR1 is LNHDA and CDR2 is SQIVND (reference sequence). Points from the study as a whole: The four-donor shared clonotypes exceeded non-shared clonotypes in generation probability, with non-shared ones scoring lower. For naive CD4 cells, roughly 5.5% of clonotypes were shared across a handful of donors.

Generated by immunoSEQ multiplex PCR, the TCRdb table keeps only in-frame clones and is missing some. The sample contains about 110,000 clones, about 70% of which appear only once. The source of this sequence is a woman aged 25 to 39 in good health. The chain combines TRBV19 with TRBJ1-2; no clear D gene. Material: memory CD8+ T cells sorted from blood. Subset indicated: CD45RO+ cells pooled with CCR7-negative TemRA cells. The CDR3 here is CASSIGVGTHGYTF. CDR3 DNA sequence: TGTGCCAGTAGTATAGGGGTTGGAACACATGGCTACACCTTC.